This T cell receptor beta chain was recovered during a study of blood T cell dynamics during melanoma immunotherapy. The CDR3 is made up of 15 amino acids. The V and J ends lost 5 bases and 4 bases respectively, with 16 bases between them. Germline V gene data show CDR1 as MNHEY and CDR2 as SMNVEV (reference sequence). This clone was counted between two and nine times. Time point meaning: week 3, after first cycle of checkpoint inhibitor. Sampling occurred pretreatment (T0) and at week 3 (W3), after cycle one of checkpoint blockade. Patients had no prior systemic cancer treatment, immunosuppressants or other active cancers. DNA loading was fixed at roughly 360 ng for all bulk PBMC samples. TCRdb's table, derived via immunoSEQ multiplex PCR, lists solely in-frame clones and lacks some. Of 6,000 to 8,000 clones listed, 70% to 90% were seen once; the top ten hold 4.5% to 6%.

The source is a human donor with melanoma. This sequence joins TRBV27 and TRBJ2-3, with D perhaps TRBD2 (5 bases). This material consisted of blood, taken from a patient treated with checkpoint blockade. CDR3 loop: CASSQLGVPADTQYF. The CDR3 region has the DNA TGTGCCAGCAGTCAGCTCGGGGTCCCAGCAGATACGCAGTATTTT.